This TCR beta chain stems from a study of blood T cell repertoires in COVID-19. Whole-study context: Sites in the United States, Italy and Spain provided acute and convalescent COVID-19 samples. Sample material is recorded as cDNA or gDNA derived from T cells, B-cell-depleted T cells, or PBMCs.

Source study methods: Reference gene primer amplification gave nucleated cell count estimates. Only in-frame clones appear in the TCRdb table, and some are missing; sequencing was by immunoSEQ multiplex PCR. The DNA gave D and trimming, while V, J and clone size come from that table. In the table there are around 45,000 clones, more than 65% of which are singletons. With respect to this clone: The same CDR3 also results from other DNA sequences found in this sample.

The germline gives CDR1 SQVTM, CDR2 ANQGSEA. This CDR3 spans 12 amino acids. Trimming shortened V by 4 bases and J by 0 bases, and 4 bases separated the two germline ends. Specimen: peripheral blood. This TCR came from a woman aged 60-75 years with acute or convalescent COVID-19. J is TRBJ2-4 and V is TRBV29-1; D gene unclear. The CDR3 DNA follows: TGCAGCGTTGGGCTAGCCAAAAACATTCAGTACTTC. Amino acid sequence: CSVGLAKNIQYF.